This T cell receptor (beta chain) was recovered during a study of T cells after yellow fever vaccination. Study-wide findings and caveats: Weaker overall was a secondary response that nonetheless peaked faster, on day 5 versus 15.

TCRdb used MiXCR to reprocess the 5' RACE reads, holding one entry per CDR3 protein. The table has 200,000 to 300,000 distinct CDR3 sequences, approximately 3.5% seen once. About this clonotype: Its antigen is unidentified.

Trimming shortened V by 9 bases and J by 4 bases, and 12 bases separated the two germline ends. Germline V lookup: CDR1 ENHRY, CDR2 SYGVKD. The CDR3 totals 13 residues. The material was PBMCs, obtained 15 days after the yellow fever booster vaccination. The genes are TRBV10-3 and TRBJ1-4; tentative D call: TRBD1 (5 bases). This receptor was identified in a man between 18 and 29 years old who received the YFV17D yellow fever vaccine. The CDR3 sequence: CAIRAGNNEKLFF. The CDR3, as DNA: TGTGCCATTCGAGCAGGGAATAATGAAAAACTGTTTTTT.